This TCR beta chain was recorded in a study of identical twins. Notes on the study in general: Sequences that were beta out-of-frame showed weaker excess twin sharing.

CDR1 is DFQATT and CDR2 is SNEGSKA in the germline V gene (reference sequence). Between the trimmed V and J ends, which lost 6 bases and 4 bases, there was a span of 19 bases. This CDR3 has 14 amino acids. One entry per CDR3 protein results from TCRdb running MiXCR on the 5' RACE reads. This table has 600,000 to 800,000 distinct CDR3 sequences, 21% appearing once. Only a few counts were recorded for this clonotype. No antigen is known for it. This same sample was also part of a study on T cells expressing NK-cell markers.

This sequence originates from a woman aged 18-35 years in good health. The chain combines TRBV20-1 with TRBJ2-7; D unclear. Input material: PBMCs. The CDR3 spells CSALLPTGTYEQYF. The CDR3 coding sequence is TGCAGTGCACTCCTACCGACTGGAACTTACGAGCAGTACTTC.